The 28 T cell receptor beta chains reported below all come from one sample, sequenced in a study of control samples from healthy donors and cancer patients. The repertoire was sequenced with immunoSEQ multiplex PCR; TCRdb's copy has only in-frame clones and lacks some. Of some 150,000 clones listed, roughly 94% are singletons. The sequenced material came from PBMCs. The receptors were gathered from a man aged 55 to 70 with colorectal cancer.

The gene calls are TRBV20-1 and TRBJ2-7, with D uncertain. The CDR3 covers 11 residues. Germline V gene sequence: CDR1 DFQATT, CDR2 SNEGSKA (reference sequence). V dropped 6 bases and J dropped 5 bases, with 11 bases sitting between them. The chain's CDR3 is CSARLGNEQYF. Written as DNA, the CDR3 is TGCAGTGCGCGCTTAGGAAACGAGCAGTACTTC.

The chain couples TRBV10-3 to TRBJ1-1; the D gene is possibly TRBD1 (5 bases). Trimming left V 2 bases short and J 3 bases short, with 16 bases between. Germline V gives CDR1 ENHRY, CDR2 SYGVKD. This CDR3 has 16 residues. The CDR3 reads CAISEGRGRGDTEAFF. CDR3 bases: TGTGCCATCAGTGAGGGAAGGGGTAGAGGGGACACTGAAGCTTTCTTT.

This rearrangement joins TRBV24-1 to TRBJ2-5; D may be TRBD2 (7 bases). The V gene lost 2 bases and the J gene lost 5 bases, with 14 bases spanning the gap. CDR1 and CDR2 from the germline V gene are KGHDR and SFDVKD. The CDR3 loop spans 15 amino acids. The CDR3 is CATSDYAGAWETQYF. CDR3 nucleotides: TGTGCCACCAGTGATTACGCGGGGGCCTGGGAGACCCAGTACTTC.

This clone appeared a single time. The CDR3 DNA follows: TGTGCCAGCAGTGACCGGGACACCATATATTTT. Translated: CASSDRDTIYF. The chain recombines TRBV6-1 with TRBJ1-3, with D uncertain. The V and J ends lost 3 bases and 8 bases respectively, with 5 bases between them. CDR3 length: 11 residues. From germline, CDR1 is MNHNS and CDR2 SASEGT.

This chain joins TRBV19 and TRBJ2-7, with D perhaps TRBD2 (5 bases). V lost 5 bases and J lost 2, with 13 bases in between. This CDR3 spans 14 amino acids. CDR1 and CDR2 from the germline V gene are LNHDA and SQIVND (reference sequence). The DNA for the CDR3 is TGTGCCAGTAGTGGGAGCCCCCAAGCCTACGAGCAGTACTTC. It translates to CASSGSPQAYEQYF.

The rearrangement links TRBV6-6 to TRBJ1-2, with TRBD1 matching over 8 bases. The CDR3 is made up of 15 amino acids. V was pared by 0 bases and J by 8 bases, with 8 bases of the junction left unmatched. CDR1 MNHNY and CDR2 SVGAGI come from the germline V gene (reference sequence). The CDR3 reads CASSYSMSGQGGYTF. The DNA of the CDR3 is TGTGCCAGCAGTTACTCGATGTCAGGACAGGGAGGCTACACCTTC.

The CDR3, as DNA: TGTGCCAGTAGTATAGGGTCGGGGACAGGGGGCGTTTTTTCGTCCTTGAGCAATCAGCCCCAGCATTTT. It codes for CASSIGSGTGGVFSSLSNQPQHF. This chain links TRBV19 with TRBJ1-5; 12 nucleotides line up with TRBD1. V lost 1 base to trimming and J lost 1 base; unmatched junction nucleotides: 20. Per germline, CDR1 LNHDA and CDR2 SQIVND (reference sequence). This CDR3 comprises 23 residues.

This rearrangement joins TRBV4-3 to TRBJ2-3; 9 bases line up with TRBD1. V lost 4 bases to trimming and J lost 4 bases; unmatched junction nucleotides: 6. CDR1 LGHNA and CDR2 YSLEER come from the germline V gene. The CDR3 has 15 amino acids. CDR3 in amino acids: CASSPTGGWADTQYF. DNA for the CDR3: TGCGCCAGCAGCCCTACAGGGGGCTGGGCAGATACGCAGTATTTT.

The chain joins TRBV5-4 to TRBJ2-1; either TRBD1 or TRBD2 may fit D (5 bases each). The CDR3 totals 15 residues. CDR1 SGHNT and CDR2 YYREEE come from the germline V gene (reference sequence). The ends were cut back, 4 bases at V and 0 bases at J, with 11 bases in the middle. The CDR3 here is CASSQGRLSYNEQFF. The CDR3, as DNA: TGTGCCAGCAGCCAGGGACGGCTCTCCTACAATGAGCAGTTCTTC.

The V call is TRBV10-3, the J call TRBJ1-3; no definite D call. The CDR3 length is 15 residues. Germline V gene data show CDR1 as ENHRY and CDR2 as SYGVKD. Trimming removed 4 bases at V and 0 bases at J, with 10 bases between. The CDR3 DNA follows: TGTGCCATCAGTGTTGGCGCGACCTCTGGAAACACCATATATTTT. As protein: CAISVGATSGNTIYF.

The chain uses TRBV9 and TRBJ2-2; 10 positions agree with TRBD2. The CDR3 has 15 amino acids. The junction had 3 bases not matched to a gene; V was cut back by 4 bases and J by 3 bases. CDR1 SGDLS and CDR2 YYNGEE come from the germline V gene. For the CDR3, the DNA is TGTGCCAGCAGCCCCGGACTAGCGGACACCGGGGAGCTGTTTTTT. This sequence encodes CASSPGLADTGELFF.

This rearrangement joins TRBV5-4 to TRBJ2-7, with 9 bases lining up with TRBD2. Germline CDR1 is SGHNT and CDR2 is YYREEE (reference sequence). The J segment lost 0 bases and the V segment lost 0 bases, leaving 4 bases of the junction unmatched. This CDR3 contains 16 residues. DNA for the CDR3: TGTGCCAGCAGCTTGGCAGCGGGAGGACGCTCCTACGAGCAGTACTTC. This encodes CASSLAAGGRSYEQYF.

J is TRBJ1-5 and V is TRBV24-1; D not certain. The V end lost 2 bases, the J end lost 7 bases, and 17 bases lay between the germline ends. The CDR3 has 16 residues. The germline CDR1 and CDR2 sequences are KGHDR and SFDVKD. The CDR3 DNA sequence: TGTGCCACCAGTGATTCAAACGTTGAGGGAAGCCAGCCCCAGCATTTT. Amino acids: CATSDSNVEGSQPQHF.

The chain combines TRBV5-6 with TRBJ1-1, with 7 bases identical to TRBD1. The CDR3 spans 14 residues. Germline V gene sequence: CDR1 SGHDT, CDR2 YYEEEE. V lost 4 bases and J lost 7; bases outside the gene matches: 10. CDR3 nucleotides: TGTGCCAGCAGCGTGGGACAGCTACGAAATGAAGCTTTCTTT. Amino acids: CASSVGQLRNEAFF.

The chain links TRBV2 to TRBJ2-2; 7 bases line up with TRBD1. CDR3 length equals 15 residues. Losses at the gene ends were 4 bases for V and 3 bases for J; bases not matched to a gene: 5. Germline loops: CDR1 SNHLY, CDR2 FYNNEI. Here the CDR3 reads CASSGVGGHTGELFF. In nucleotides, the CDR3 is TGTGCCAGCAGTGGAGTAGGGGGCCACACCGGGGAGCTGTTTTTT.

This clone was counted once. Mismatch with germline at one junction end may stem from a read error. The rearrangement joins TRBV28 to TRBJ1-2, with 9 positions matching TRBD1. This CDR3 spans 16 amino acids. The germline V gene has CDR1 MDHEN and CDR2 SYDVKM. CDR3 protein: CASTTSLGQGNYGHTF. The CDR3 nucleotides are TGTGCCAGCACCACTTCGCTGGGACAGGGTAACTATGGCCACACCTTC.

The chain recombines TRBV27 with TRBJ1-1, with TRBD1 matching 8 bases. Trimming removed 5 bases from V and 9 bases from J; junction bases left unmatched: 8. The CDR3 loop spans 13 amino acids. Germline CDR1 and CDR2: MNHEY and SMNVEV (reference sequence). CDR3 DNA sequence: TGTGCCAGCAGTCCCGGGACAGGAACTCAAGCTTTCTTT. Encoded protein: CASSPGTGTQAFF.

This chain connects TRBV19 to TRBJ1-2; no firm D call. The V end was cut by 2 bases, the J end by 1 base, with 14 bases between. The CDR3 is 16 residues long. Looked up from germline, CDR1 is LNHDA and CDR2 is SQIVND (reference sequence). The CDR3 region has the DNA TGTGCCAGTAGTATATTAATAGCCGCACGTAACTATGGCTACACCTTC. It encodes CASSILIAARNYGYTF. Full variable domain (remainder filled in from reference TRBV19 and TRBJ1-2): DGGITQSPKYLFRKEGQNVTLSCEQNLNHDAMYWYRQDPGQGLRLIYYSQIVNDFQKGDIAEGYSVSREKKESFPLTVTSAQKNPTAFYLCASSILIAARNYGYTFGSGTRLTVV.

The rearrangement uses TRBV19 and TRBJ1-4, with a possible D match to TRBD1 (5 bases). Germline V gene sequence: CDR1 LNHDA, CDR2 SQIVND (reference sequence). The V gene lost 7 bases and the J gene lost 0 bases, with 12 bases spanning the gap. The CDR3 covers 15 residues. CDR3 in DNA: TGTGCCAGTAAGCAGGGACCAGCAACTAATGAAAAACTGTTTTTT. Amino acids: CASKQGPATNEKLFF.

The V gene is TRBV7-8, the J gene TRBJ1-1; D possibly corresponds to TRBD1 (5 bases). With 3 bases removed from V and 2 bases from J, the gap between germline ends came to 10 bases. From germline, CDR1 is SGHVS and CDR2 FQNEAQ. This CDR3 spans 14 amino acids. The CDR3 DNA sequence: TGTGCCAGCAGCTTCCGGGGGGGAAACACTGAAGCTTTCTTT. Encoded protein: CASSFRGGNTEAFF.

A remark on this clone: At one of its ends the junction is not consistent with the germline gene, which may arise from a read error. V gene TRBV5-4 combines with J gene TRBJ2-3, with TRBD1 matching 9 bases. CDR1 is SGHNT, CDR2 YYREEE, per germline (reference sequence). This CDR3 spans 15 amino acids. The CDR3, as DNA: TGTACCAGCAGCTTGGGACAGGGCTCCGCAGATACGCAGTATTTT. This encodes CTSSLGQGSADTQYF.

The rearrangement links TRBV9 to TRBJ1-1, with TRBD1 matching over 9 bases. J lost 0 bases, V lost 2 bases, and 5 bases had no gene match. This CDR3 is built from 16 residues. In germline, CDR1 is SGDLS, CDR2 YYNGEE. The chain's CDR3 is CASSVADRGMNTEAFF. The CDR3 DNA is TGTGCCAGCAGCGTTGCGGACAGGGGCATGAACACTGAAGCTTTCTTT.

In its sample, this clone was seen once. The chain is built from TRBV18 and TRBJ2-7; no clear D gene. Trimming took off 2 bases at V and 4 bases at J, with 6 bases between the two ends. Germline CDR1 KGHSH, CDR2 LQKENI. The CDR3 is 12 amino acids. The CDR3 reads CASSPSEYEQYF. Written as DNA, the CDR3 is TGTGCCAGCTCACCAAGTGAGTACGAGCAGTACTTC.

The rearrangement uses TRBV7-9 and TRBJ2-5; D might be TRBD2 (5 bases). Germline V gene sequence: CDR1 SEHNR, CDR2 FQNEAQ (reference sequence). This CDR3 has 15 residues. V lost 2 bases and J lost 2, with 12 bases in between. CDR3 DNA sequence: TGTGCCAGCAGCTTAAGCGGAAGGGATCAAGAGACCCAGTACTTC. This sequence encodes CASSLSGRDQETQYF.

CDR3 sequence reads: CASSEDYPNTEAFF. The CDR3 DNA sequence: TGTGCCAGCAGTGAAGACTACCCGAACACTGAAGCTTTCTTT. The chain uses TRBV6-1 and TRBJ1-1; D is uncertain. CDR1 and CDR2 from the germline V gene are MNHNS and SASEGT. The V end was cut by 1 base, the J end by 1 base, with 7 bases between. The CDR3 totals 14 residues.

This chain links TRBV6-5 with TRBJ2-7; 8 nucleotides agree with TRBD2. The V gene's germline CDR1 is MNHEY and CDR2 SVGAGI. V was clipped by 7 bases and J by 3 bases; unmatched bases: 11. The CDR3 runs 15 residues. The CDR3 spells CASTSGGGGFYEQYF. For the CDR3, the DNA is TGTGCCAGCACCAGCGGGGGCGGAGGATTCTACGAGCAGTACTTC.

This clone showed up just once. The chain links TRBV5-4 to TRBJ2-7; D perhaps matches TRBD2 (6 bases). The CDR3 runs to 14 residues. Trimming removed 0 bases from V and 3 bases from J, with 10 bases in between. Germline-derived CDR1 and CDR2 are SGHNT and YYREEE (reference sequence). The DNA of the CDR3 is TGTGCCAGCAGCTTGGGGGGAGGAAGCTACGAGCAGTACTTC. Residues: CASSLGGGSYEQYF.

The sample holds one count of this clone. The rearrangement uses TRBV3-1 (or the pseudogene TRBV3-2) and TRBJ1-6; 8 positions agree with TRBD1. Germline values: CDR1 LGHDT, CDR2 YNNKEL (reference sequence). With V trimmed by 2 bases and J by 7 bases, 1 base remained unmatched. The CDR3 is 14 residues long. The DNA of the CDR3 is TGTGCCAGCAGCCAACAGGGGGCGAATTCACCCCTCCACTTT. The encoded protein is CASSQQGANSPLHF.